This T cell receptor beta chain appears in the sequencing data of a study of blood T cell repertoires in COVID-19. Overall study: Acute and convalescent COVID-19 samples came from the United States, Italy and Spain. PBMCs, B-cell-depleted T cells, or T cells were the source of the cDNA or gDNA that made up the material.

This clone was recorded a few times. Original processing notes: It was from reference gene primer amplification that nucleated cell counts were estimated. Sequencing used immunoSEQ multiplex PCR; TCRdb keeps in-frame clones, though not all of them. V and J calls and clone size come straight from that table; D and trimming were deduced from the DNA. The sample has almost 250,000 clones, 86% seen once. V gave up 8 bases and J gave up 8 bases; unmatched junction bases: 5. In germline, CDR1 is MNHEY, CDR2 SVGAGI. The CDR3 runs 13 residues. This clonotype was obtained from a woman in her sixties or seventies who had recovered from COVID-19. Sequences were obtained from peripheral blood. J is TRBJ2-7 and V is TRBV6-5, with 14 bases matching TRBD2. The CDR3 DNA is TGTGCCAGCGGGACTAGCGGGGGCCATAAGCAGTACTTC. Translating it yields CASGTSGGHKQYF.